This T cell receptor beta chain is from a study of cytomegalovirus exposure and HLA in healthy donors. The study's findings and limits: With further analysis later on, most CMV-associated TCR beta chains appeared HLA-restricted. Altogether, 150 to 200 TCR beta chains were recorded as cytomegalovirus-associated.

The germline V gene has CDR1 SGHDT and CDR2 YYEEEE. V lost 2 bases, J lost 5 bases, and 0 bases stayed unmatched. This CDR3 contains 12 residues. As to this clone: As yet, its antigen is unknown.

PCR employed 60 Vbeta and 13 Jbeta primers. Data came from immunoSEQ multiplex PCR; TCRdb stores just in-frame clones and leaves some out. There are 150,000 or so clones in the sample; approximately 80% occur only once, and under 15% lies in the top ten. This TCR was recovered from a woman in her forties in good health and CMV-seronegative. This sequence joins TRBV5-6 and TRBJ1-1, with TRBD1 matching over 7 bases. The material sequenced was PBMCs. The DNA of the CDR3 is TGTGCCAGCAGCTTCAGGGGGACTGAAGCTTTCTTT. This sequence encodes CASSFRGTEAFF.